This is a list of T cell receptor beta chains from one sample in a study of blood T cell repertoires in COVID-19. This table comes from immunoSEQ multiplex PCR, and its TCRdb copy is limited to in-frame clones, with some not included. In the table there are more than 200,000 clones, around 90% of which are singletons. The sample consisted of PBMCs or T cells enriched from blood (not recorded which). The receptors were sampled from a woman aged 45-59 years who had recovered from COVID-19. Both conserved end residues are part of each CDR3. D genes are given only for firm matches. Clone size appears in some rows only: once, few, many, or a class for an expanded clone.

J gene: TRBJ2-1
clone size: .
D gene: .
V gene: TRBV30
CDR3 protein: CAWSVGNPPGKQFF
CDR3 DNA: TGTGCCTGGAGTGTCGGGAACCCCCCGGGTAAGCAGTTCTTC

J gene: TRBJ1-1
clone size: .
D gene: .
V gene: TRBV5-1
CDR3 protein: CASSLYRGNTEAFF
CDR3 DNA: TGCGCCAGCAGCCTATATAGGGGGAACACTGAAGCTTTCTTT

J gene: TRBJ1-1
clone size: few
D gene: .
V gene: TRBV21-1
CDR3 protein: CASNLQGNTEAFF
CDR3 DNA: TGTGCCAGCAACCTGCAGGGAAACACTGAAGCTTTCTTT

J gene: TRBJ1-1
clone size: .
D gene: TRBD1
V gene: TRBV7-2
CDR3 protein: CASSARQGGTEAFF
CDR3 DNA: TGTGCCAGCAGCGCCAGACAGGGGGGAACTGAAGCTTTCTTT

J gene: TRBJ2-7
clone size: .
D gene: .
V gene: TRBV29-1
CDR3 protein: CSASTGAYEQYF
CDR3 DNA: TGCAGCGCCTCGACAGGAGCCTACGAGCAGTACTTC

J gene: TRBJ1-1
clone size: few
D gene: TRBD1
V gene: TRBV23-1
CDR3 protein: CASLPRRDSFESTEAFF
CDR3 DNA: TGCGCCAGCCTCCCAAGGCGGGACAGCTTTGAGAGTACTGAAGCTTTCTTT

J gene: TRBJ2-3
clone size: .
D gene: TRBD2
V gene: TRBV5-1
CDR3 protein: CASSKGLAVSTDTQYF
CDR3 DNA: TGCGCCAGCAGCAAAGGACTAGCGGTTAGCACAGATACGCAGTATTTT

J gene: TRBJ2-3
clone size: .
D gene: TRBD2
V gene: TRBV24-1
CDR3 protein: CATSDPGGADTQYF
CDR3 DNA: TGTGCCACCAGTGATCCCGGGGGGGCAGATACGCAGTATTTT

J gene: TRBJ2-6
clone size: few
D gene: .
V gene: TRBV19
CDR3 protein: CASSMEGGSGANVLTF
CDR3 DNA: TGTGCCAGTAGTATGGAGGGAGGCTCTGGGGCCAACGTCCTGACTTTC

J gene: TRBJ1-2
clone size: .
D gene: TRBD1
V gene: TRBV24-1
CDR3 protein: CATSPGGNYGYTF
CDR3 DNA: TGTGCCACCAGTCCAGGGGGCAACTATGGCTACACCTTC

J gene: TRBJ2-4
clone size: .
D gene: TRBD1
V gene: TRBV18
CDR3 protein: CASSPRQGDIQYF
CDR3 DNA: TGTGCCAGCTCACCGAGACAGGGGGACATTCAGTACTTC

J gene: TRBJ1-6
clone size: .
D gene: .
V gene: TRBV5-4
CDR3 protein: CASSSSKGPDSPLHF
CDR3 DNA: TGTGCCAGCAGCTCGTCCAAGGGGCCGGATTCACCCCTCCACTTT

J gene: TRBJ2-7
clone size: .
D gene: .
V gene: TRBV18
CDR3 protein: CASSSITYEQYF
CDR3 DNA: TGTGCCAGCTCATCAATCACCTACGAGCAGTACTTC

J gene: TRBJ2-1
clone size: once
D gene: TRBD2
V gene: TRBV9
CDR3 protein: CASNPSGILVNEQFF
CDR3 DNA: TGTGCCAGCAACCCGAGCGGGATCCTTGTCAATGAGCAGTTCTTC

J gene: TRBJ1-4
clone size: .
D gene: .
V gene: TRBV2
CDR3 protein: CASSGQLNEKLFF
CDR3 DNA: TGTGCCAGCAGTGGACAGCTAAATGAAAAACTGTTTTTT

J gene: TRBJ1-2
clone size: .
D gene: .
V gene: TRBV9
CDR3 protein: CASSVVREVVDYGYTF
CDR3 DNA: TGTGCCAGCAGCGTAGTGAGGGAGGTCGTAGACTATGGCTACACCTTC

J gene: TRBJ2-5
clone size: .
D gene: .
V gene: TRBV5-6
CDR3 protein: CASLRVRDRGETQYF
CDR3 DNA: TGTGCCAGCCTTAGGGTGCGGGACCGGGGAGAGACCCAGTACTTC

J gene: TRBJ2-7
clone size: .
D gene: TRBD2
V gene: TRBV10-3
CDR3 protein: CAISGREGKYEQYF
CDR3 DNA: TGTGCCATCAGTGGGCGGGAGGGGAAATACGAGCAGTACTTC

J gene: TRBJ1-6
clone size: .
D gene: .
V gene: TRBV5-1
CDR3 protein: CASSRGRGSSYNSPLHF
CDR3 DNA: TGCGCCAGCAGCCGCGGACGGGGGAGCTCCTATAATTCACCCCTCCACTTT

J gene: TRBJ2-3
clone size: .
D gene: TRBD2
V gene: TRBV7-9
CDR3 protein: CASSSPISLAASTDTQYF
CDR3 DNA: TGTGCCAGCAGCTCGCCCATCTCTCTAGCGGCTAGCACAGATACGCAGTATTTT

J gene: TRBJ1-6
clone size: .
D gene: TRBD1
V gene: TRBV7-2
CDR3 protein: CASSLAHSGTGQSPLHF
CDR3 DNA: TGTGCCAGCAGCCTCGCCCACTCCGGGACAGGGCAATCACCCCTCCACTTT

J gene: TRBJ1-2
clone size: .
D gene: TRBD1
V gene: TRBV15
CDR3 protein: CATSSGGTGGGYGYTF
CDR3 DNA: TGTGCCACCAGCAGTGGAGGGACAGGGGGCGGCTATGGCTACACCTTC

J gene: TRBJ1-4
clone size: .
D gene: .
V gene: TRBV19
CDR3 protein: CASSMRQNNENLFF
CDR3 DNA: TGTGCCAGTAGTATGAGGCAGAATAATGAAAACCTGTTTTTT

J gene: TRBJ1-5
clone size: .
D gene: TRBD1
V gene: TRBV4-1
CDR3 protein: CASSQLTGAGQPQHF
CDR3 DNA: TGCGCCAGCAGCCAACTGACAGGGGCAGGGCAGCCCCAGCATTTT

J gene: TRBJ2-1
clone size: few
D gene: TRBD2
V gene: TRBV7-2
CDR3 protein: CASSSGRALSNEQFF
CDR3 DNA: TGTGCCAGCAGCTCCGGGAGGGCCCTATCCAATGAGCAGTTCTTC

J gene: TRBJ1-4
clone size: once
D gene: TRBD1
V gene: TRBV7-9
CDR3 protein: CASSSLPGQGATNEKLFF
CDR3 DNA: TGTGCCAGCAGCTCACTACCGGGACAGGGCGCAACTAATGAAAAACTGTTTTTT

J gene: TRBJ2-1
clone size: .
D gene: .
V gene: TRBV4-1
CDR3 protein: CASSPRSPQGGSYNEQFF
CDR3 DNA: TGCGCCAGCAGCCCAAGATCCCCACAGGGGGGGTCCTACAATGAGCAGTTCTTC

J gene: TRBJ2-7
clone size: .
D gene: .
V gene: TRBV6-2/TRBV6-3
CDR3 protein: CASSRSYEQYF
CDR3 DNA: TGTGCCAGCAGCCGGAGCTACGAGCAGTACTTC

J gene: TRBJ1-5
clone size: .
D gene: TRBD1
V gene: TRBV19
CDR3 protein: CASTPHGDRTLYQPQHF
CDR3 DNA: TGTGCCAGTACTCCGCACGGGGACAGGACCCTTTATCAGCCCCAGCATTTT

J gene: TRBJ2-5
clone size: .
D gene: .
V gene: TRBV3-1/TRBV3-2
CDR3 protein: CASRDSQETQYF
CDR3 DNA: TGTGCCAGCAGGGACAGCCAAGAGACCCAGTACTTC

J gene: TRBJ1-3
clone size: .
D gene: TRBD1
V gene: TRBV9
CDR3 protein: CASSPGQSVGNTIYF
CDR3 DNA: TGTGCCAGCAGCCCGGGACAGAGCGTCGGAAACACCATATATTTT

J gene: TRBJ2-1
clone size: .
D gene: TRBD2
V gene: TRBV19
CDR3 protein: CASSNMGGSYEQFF
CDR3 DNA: TGTGCCAGTAGTAACATGGGAGGGTCCTATGAGCAGTTCTTC

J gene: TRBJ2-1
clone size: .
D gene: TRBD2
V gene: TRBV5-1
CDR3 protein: CASSLASGRAYNEQFF
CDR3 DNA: TGCGCCAGCAGCTTGGCTAGCGGGAGGGCCTACAATGAGCAGTTCTTC

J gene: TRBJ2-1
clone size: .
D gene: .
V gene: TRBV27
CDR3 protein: CASSLWGELYNEQFF
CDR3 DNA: TGTGCCAGCAGTTTATGGGGGGAGCTATACAATGAGCAGTTCTTC

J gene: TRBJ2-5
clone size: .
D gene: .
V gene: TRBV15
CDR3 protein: CATSNRDNTLLATQYF
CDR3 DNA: TGTGCCACCAGCAACCGGGACAACACCTTGTTGGCGACCCAGTACTTC

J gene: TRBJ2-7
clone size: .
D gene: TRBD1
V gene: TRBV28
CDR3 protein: CASSFLLQTGVEQYF
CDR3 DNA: TGTGCCAGCAGTTTTCTTTTACAGACAGGGGTCGAGCAGTACTTC

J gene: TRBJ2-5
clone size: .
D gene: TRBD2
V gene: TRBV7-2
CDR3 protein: CASSSLAGPRETQYF
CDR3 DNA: TGTGCCAGCAGCTCTCTAGCGGGACCCAGGGAGACCCAGTACTTC

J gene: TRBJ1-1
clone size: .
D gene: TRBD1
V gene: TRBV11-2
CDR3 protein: CASSLDGGGYTEAFF
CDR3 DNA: TGTGCCAGCAGCTTAGATGGAGGGGGCTACACTGAAGCTTTCTTT

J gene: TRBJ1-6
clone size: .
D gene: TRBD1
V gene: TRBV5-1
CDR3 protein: CASSSGQGDSPLHF
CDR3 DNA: TGCGCCAGCAGCTCGGGACAGGGTGATTCACCCCTCCACTTT

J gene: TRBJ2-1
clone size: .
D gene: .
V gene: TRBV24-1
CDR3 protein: CATSDLVGGVNEQFF
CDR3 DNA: TGTGCCACCAGTGATTTGGTGGGAGGCGTGAATGAGCAGTTCTTC

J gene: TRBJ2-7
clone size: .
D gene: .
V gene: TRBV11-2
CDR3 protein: CASSYALREEQYF
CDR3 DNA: TGTGCCAGCAGCTACGCCCTCCGAGAAGAGCAGTACTTC